This TCR beta chain derives from a study of T cell responses to AZD1222 COVID-19 vaccine. TCRdb's copy holds only in-frame clones and misses some; the assay was immunoSEQ multiplex PCR. The repertoire holds about 120,000 clones, approximately 87% seen once, with about 12% in the top ten. This clone came up once. CDR1 is MDHEN and CDR2 is SYDVKM in the germline V gene. The CDR3 runs to 17 residues. V was trimmed by 5 bases and J by 5 bases, leaving 22 bases between them. The chain uses TRBV28 and TRBJ1-3, with a possible D match to TRBD1 (5 bases). The sequencing used peripheral blood, collected on day 0 of AZD1222 vaccination. This TCR was recovered from an adult in good health. The CDR3 region has the DNA TGTGCCAGCAGTCAAACCGGGACGCCTGGCTCCAGAAACACCATATATTTT. Its translation is CASSQTGTPGSRNTIYF.